A single sample is the source of the 26 T cell receptor beta chains below, sequenced in a study of T cell changes during pregnancy in multiple sclerosis. Libraries were prepared by immunoSEQ multiplex PCR; TCRdb keeps only in-frame clonotypes and omits some of them. The table has fewer than 65,000 clones, about nine tenths seen once. The sequenced sample was peripheral blood, obtained in the third trimester of pregnancy. These receptors all stem from a female donor in good health, enrolled as a control in a pregnancy study.

The V and J genes are TRBV4-1 and TRBJ1-5; TRBD1 agrees at 8 bases. The CDR3 runs to 16 residues. Looked up from germline, CDR1 is MGHRA and CDR2 is YSYEKL. Losses at the gene ends were 0 bases for V and 6 bases for J; bases not matched to a gene: 7. The CDR3 sequence: CASSQDPTGAGQPQHF. The CDR3 DNA reads TGCGCCAGCAGCCAAGACCCGACAGGGGCGGGTCAGCCCCAGCATTTT.

The chain joins TRBV4-1 to TRBJ2-5, with unresolved D. The CDR3 loop spans 14 amino acids. Trimming stripped 2 bases from V and 4 bases from J, with 11 bases between. Germline CDR1 MGHRA, CDR2 YSYEKL. Here the CDR3 reads CASSQSPQIETQYF. The CDR3 nucleotides are TGCGCCAGCAGCCAAAGTCCACAGATAGAGACCCAGTACTTC.

V usage is TRBV19 and J usage is TRBJ2-7; 9 bases fit TRBD1. Germline CDR1 is LNHDA and CDR2 is SQIVND (reference sequence). After removal of 4 bases from V and 2 bases from J, the junction contained 6 bases not matched to a gene. The CDR3 has 15 residues. In nucleotides, the CDR3 is TGTGCCAGTAGTAAGGGACAGGGTTTCGCCTACGAGCAGTACTTC. Translated: CASSKGQGFAYEQYF.

V and J are TRBV19 and TRBJ1-5, with D perhaps TRBD1 (6 bases). The CDR3 is made up of 12 amino acids. Per germline, CDR1 LNHDA and CDR2 SQIVND (reference sequence). V dropped 7 bases and J dropped 6 bases, with 10 bases sitting between them. The CDR3 DNA sequence: TGTGCCAGTAAAACAGGGAGTCAGCCCCAGCATTTT. It specifies CASKTGSQPQHF.

The J gene is TRBJ1-5, the V gene TRBV13; TRBD1 matches at 8 bases. The V segment lost 5 bases and the J segment 6 bases; nucleotides outside the gene matches: 6. CDR1 PRHDT and CDR2 FYEKMQ come from the germline V gene (reference sequence). This CDR3 spans 14 amino acids. CDR3 sequence: CASSKGQGSQPQHF. In DNA, the CDR3 is TGTGCCAGCAGCAAAGGACAGGGATCTCAGCCCCAGCATTTT.

CDR3 bases: TGTGCCAGCAGTCCTTCGTGGGACTCTAAGGAGCAGTACTTC. Residues: CASSPSWDSKEQYF. The chain employs TRBV27 and TRBJ2-7; a possible D gene is TRBD2 (6 bases). V lost 5 bases and J lost 7, with 18 bases in between. Looked up from germline, CDR1 is MNHEY and CDR2 is SMNVEV (reference sequence). The CDR3 extends over 14 amino acids.

J is TRBJ2-7 and V is TRBV28; 10 bases agree with TRBD2. This CDR3 has 17 residues. CDR1 and CDR2 (germline): MDHEN, SYDVKM. The junction had 15 bases not matched to a gene; V was cut back by 6 bases and J by 4 bases. In nucleotides, the CDR3 is TGTGCCAGCAGAAACGACTGGGTCACTAGCGGGGCATACGAGCAGTACTTC. Its translation is CASRNDWVTSGAYEQYF.

V is TRBV27 and J is TRBJ1-1; D unresolved. Looked up from germline, CDR1 is MNHEY and CDR2 is SMNVEV (reference sequence). Trimming shortened V by 2 bases and J by 1 base, and 5 bases separated the two germline ends. The CDR3 runs to 13 residues. The DNA for the CDR3 is TGTGCCAGCAGTTTAGAGGGGAACACTGAAGCTTTCTTT. It is translated as CASSLEGNTEAFF.

The gene calls are TRBV10-3 and TRBJ2-1; 15 bases align to TRBD2. The germline V gene encodes CDR1 ENHRY and CDR2 SYGVKD. This CDR3 is built from 15 residues. With 10 bases clipped from V and 6 bases from J, the junction kept 7 bases outside the gene matches. The CDR3 spells CATGTSGGNGNEQFF. The CDR3 DNA reads TGTGCCACCGGGACTAGCGGGGGGAATGGCAATGAGCAGTTCTTC.

This sequence joins TRBV19 and TRBJ2-7; 8 nucleotides line up with TRBD2. This CDR3 has 14 residues. Germline CDR1 and CDR2: LNHDA and SQIVND (reference sequence). The V segment lost 3 bases and the J segment 2 bases; nucleotides outside the gene matches: 3. CDR3 loop: CASSITSGTYEQYF. The CDR3 nucleotides read TGTGCCAGTAGTATTACTAGCGGTACCTACGAGCAGTACTTC.

The count of this clone is one. The chain joins TRBV30 to TRBJ2-1; D gene uncertain. Trimming cost V 5 bases and J 4 bases, with 12 bases left between them. In germline, CDR1 is GTSNPN, CDR2 SVGIG (reference sequence). The CDR3 is 13 amino acids. The CDR3 sequence: CAWARREYNEQFF. CDR3 nucleotides: TGTGCCTGGGCCCGGAGAGAATACAATGAGCAGTTCTTC.

The chain links TRBV9 to TRBJ2-1; D not certain. Germline assignment: CDR1 SGDLS and CDR2 YYNGEE. The ends were cut back, 0 bases at V and 8 bases at J, with 3 bases in the middle. There are 11 residues in the CDR3. In DNA form, the CDR3 reads TGTGCCAGCAGCGTAGTAGATGAGCAGTTCTTC. It encodes CASSVVDEQFF.

In DNA form, the CDR3 reads TGTGCCAGCAGAGCACTTTGGGACAACGAAGAGACCCAGTACTTC. Amino acid sequence: CASRALWDNEETQYF. The chain is built from TRBV2 and TRBJ2-5; a possible D gene is TRBD1 (6 bases). The CDR3 extends over 15 amino acids. Trimming left V 6 bases short and J 3 bases short, with 17 bases between. Germline V lookup: CDR1 SNHLY, CDR2 FYNNEI.

This CDR3 is CASSFPSRERLTDTQYF. As DNA, the CDR3 is TGTGCCAGCAGTTTCCCCTCCCGGGAGAGGTTGACAGATACGCAGTATTTT. The rearrangement links TRBV28 to TRBJ2-3; D possibly corresponds to TRBD2 (6 bases). Germline V CDR1 and CDR2: MDHEN, SYDVKM. The CDR3 has 17 amino acids. V was trimmed by 3 bases and J by 3 bases, leaving 19 bases between them.

The rearrangement links TRBV5-1 to TRBJ2-3; tentatively, D is TRBD1 (8 bases). V was trimmed by 3 bases and J by 4 bases, leaving 18 bases between them. CDR3 length equals 16 residues. Germline CDR1 is SGHRS and CDR2 is YFSETQ. CDR3 sequence (DNA): TGCGCCAGCAGCTCCCCTGACAGGGGAGGGGCAGATACGCAGTATTTT. Translation gives CASSSPDRGGADTQYF.

V is TRBV19 and J is TRBJ2-7; 10 nucleotides line up with TRBD1. CDR3 length equals 14 residues. Germline V lookup: CDR1 LNHDA, CDR2 SQIVND (reference sequence). V gave up 8 bases and J gave up 3 bases; unmatched junction bases: 7. The CDR3 coding sequence is TGTGCCAGTCAAGCCGGGACAGGGGTCTACGAGCAGTACTTC. Amino acid sequence: CASQAGTGVYEQYF.

The chain carries TRBV15 and TRBJ2-7, with D perhaps TRBD2 (6 bases). Per germline, CDR1 LNHNV and CDR2 YYDKDF (reference sequence). Trimming removed 5 bases from V and 5 bases from J, with 16 bases in between. The CDR3 length is 14 residues. The DNA of the CDR3 is TGTGCCACCAGCGTCCGGGACGGAGGGAACGAGCAGTACTTC. This gives the protein CATSVRDGGNEQYF.

In DNA, the CDR3 is TGTGCCAGCTCACCAGGGGCCACTGAAGCTTTCTTT. This encodes CASSPGATEAFF. The rearrangement joins TRBV18 to TRBJ1-1, with D tentatively TRBD1 (5 bases). Germline V lookup: CDR1 KGHSH, CDR2 LQKENI. V was cut by 2 bases and J by 4 bases, with 5 bases left in between. CDR3 length: 12 amino acids.

This chain joins TRBV5-6 and TRBJ2-2; 15 nucleotides line up with TRBD2. CDR3 length equals 17 residues. V gave up 3 bases and J gave up 11 bases; unmatched junction bases: 11. Germline lookup yields CDR1 SGHDT and CDR2 YYEEEE. Here the CDR3 DNA reads TGTGCCAGCAGCTCGACCGGACTAGCGGGAGGGATTGAAGAGCTGTTTTTT. It encodes CASSSTGLAGGIEELFF.

V usage is TRBV11-1 and J usage is TRBJ2-3; 9 bases are a match to TRBD2. Germline loops: CDR1 SGHAT, CDR2 FQDESV (reference sequence). This CDR3 region has 15 residues. J was trimmed by 2 bases and V by 5 bases; bases with no gene match: 5. The CDR3 loop reads CASSRTSGPTDTQYF. The CDR3 nucleotides read TGTGCCAGCAGCCGAACTAGCGGGCCCACAGATACGCAGTATTTT.

V is TRBV16 and J is TRBJ1-4; D gene unclear. V lost 5 bases and J 8 bases, leaving 12 bases between the germline ends. CDR1 is KGHSY and CDR2 is FQNENV in the germline V gene. There are 13 residues in the CDR3. CDR3: CASSFQVWEKLFF. The DNA for the CDR3 is TGTGCCAGCAGCTTCCAGGTTTGGGAAAAACTGTTTTTT.

The V call is TRBV2, the J call TRBJ1-1, with D uncertain. The germline CDR1 and CDR2 sequences are SNHLY and FYNNEI. This CDR3 is built from 16 residues. Trimming shortened V by 6 bases and J by 0 bases, and 17 bases separated the two germline ends. CDR3 amino acids: CASRPSLAGLNTEAFF. The CDR3 nucleotides are TGTGCCAGCAGACCCTCTTTGGCAGGTTTGAACACTGAAGCTTTCTTT. Full variable domain (remainder filled in from reference TRBV2 and TRBJ1-1): EPEVTQTPSHQVTQMGQEVILRCVPISNHLYFYWYRQILGQKVEFLVSFYNNEISEKSEIFDDQFSVERPDGSNFTLKIRSTKLEDSAMYFCASRPSLAGLNTEAFFGQGTRLTVV.

The V call is TRBV7-6, the J call TRBJ2-7; the D is unclear. V was trimmed by 5 bases and J by 0 bases, leaving 20 bases between them. CDR1 is SGHVS, CDR2 FNYEAQ, per germline. The CDR3 has 17 amino acids. DNA of the CDR3: TGTGCCAGCAGCCCCCGACTGACTGGAAAAAGCTCCTACGAGCAGTACTTC. Translating gives CASSPRLTGKSSYEQYF.

The V gene is TRBV7-9, the J gene TRBJ1-5; D is possibly TRBD1 (5 bases). V gave up 5 bases and J gave up 3 bases, with 11 bases separating them. CDR3 length equals 14 residues. Germline assignment: CDR1 SEHNR and CDR2 FQNEAQ (reference sequence). CDR3 loop: CASSDRQNNQPQHF. As DNA, the CDR3 is TGTGCCAGCAGCGATAGACAGAACAATCAGCCCCAGCATTTT. Supplemented by reference TRBV7-9 and TRBJ1-5, the full variable domain reads DTGVSQNPRHKITKRGQNVTFRCDPISEHNRLYWYRQTLGQGPEFLTYFQNEAQLEKSRLLSDRFSAERPKGSFSTLEIQRTEQGDSAMYLCASSDRQNNQPQHFGDGTRLSIL.

The rearrangement links TRBV5-1 to TRBJ2-1; 11 positions match TRBD2. The CDR3 spans 14 residues. Germline V gives CDR1 SGHRS, CDR2 YFSETQ. Losses at the gene ends were 4 bases for V and 8 bases for J; bases not matched to a gene: 5. CDR3 amino acids: CASSGTSGLYEQFF. As DNA, the CDR3 is TGCGCCAGCAGCGGGACTAGCGGATTGTATGAGCAGTTCTTC.

This chain uses TRBV30 with TRBJ1-3; D is unclear. The CDR3 length is 12 residues. From germline, CDR1 is GTSNPN and CDR2 SVGIG (reference sequence). Trimming took 3 bases from V and 4 from J, leaving 7 bases between them. The CDR3 loop reads CAWRLFGNTIYF. CDR3 nucleotide sequence: TGTGCCTGGAGACTTTTCGGAAACACCATATATTTT.